This T cell receptor (beta chain) was sequenced in a study of blood T cell repertoires in COVID-19. Whole-study context: Material from acute and convalescent COVID-19 was sourced from the United States, Italy and Spain.

The CDR3 contains 16 residues. V was pared by 1 base and J by 7 bases, with 6 bases of the junction left unmatched. CDR1 is MDHEN and CDR2 is SYDVKM in the germline V gene. Authors' data handling: Estimation of nucleated cell counts relied on the amplification of reference gene primers. Assay: immunoSEQ multiplex PCR; the TCRdb copy retains only in-frame clones and omits some. V and J calls plus clone size are reproduced from that table; the DNA served to infer D and trimming. The data contain around 300,000 clones, approximately 87% of them seen just once; the ten biggest clones take up about 5.2%. Allocation to cohorts depended on clinical history reported by the participants.

The TCR comes from a woman in her twenties or thirties who had recovered from COVID-19. This chain joins TRBV28 and TRBJ1-3; the match to TRBD1 covers 11 bases. What was sequenced was PBMCs or T cells enriched from blood (not recorded which). The CDR3 here is CASSLSFGTGGNTIYF. The DNA for the CDR3 is TGTGCCAGCAGTTTATCCTTCGGGACAGGGGGGAACACCATATATTTT.